This TCR beta chain was sequenced in a study of blood T cell repertoires in COVID-19. Study overall: The origin of the acute and convalescent COVID-19 samples was the United States, Italy and Spain.

Cohort allocation depended upon clinical history that participants reported. The method was immunoSEQ multiplex PCR; TCRdb's version includes in-frame clones alone and lacks a portion of them. The profile shows under 250,000 clones, 80% to 90% of them singletons. Per germline, CDR1 SEHNR and CDR2 FQNEAQ (reference sequence). V lost 3 bases, J lost 4 bases, and 5 bases stayed unmatched. The CDR3 consists of 15 residues. This clone was seen more than once but under ten times. The sequence was collected from a woman aged 40 to 50 who had been exposed to COVID-19. Sequenced sample: PBMCs or T cells enriched from blood (not recorded which). The chain joins TRBV7-9 to TRBJ1-5, with 8 bases lining up with TRBD1. The CDR3: CASSFDQGANQPQHF. The CDR3 DNA follows: TGTGCCAGCAGCTTCGACCAGGGGGCGAATCAGCCCCAGCATTTT.